The 19 T cell receptor beta chains given below trace back to one sample, sequenced in a study of OX40 agonist ivuxolimab in advanced cancers. Data came from immunoSEQ multiplex PCR; TCRdb stores just in-frame clones and leaves some out. The table includes tens of thousands of clones, roughly four fifths detected once. This specimen consisted of CD4+ or CD8+ T cells sorted from blood, obtained in a trial of the OX40 agonist ivuxolimab. The receptors shown here come from an adult with an advanced solid tumor such as melanoma, head and neck, liver or kidney cancer.

The J gene is TRBJ2-1, the V gene TRBV28, with TRBD2 matching over 8 bases. The CDR3 length is 15 residues. The J segment lost 0 bases and the V segment lost 6 bases, leaving 4 bases of the junction unmatched. CDR1 and CDR2 from the germline V gene are MDHEN and SYDVKM. CDR3 region: CASSPGGSSYNEQFF. For the CDR3, the DNA is TGTGCCAGCAGCCCGGGGGGGAGCTCCTACAATGAGCAGTTCTTC.

V usage is TRBV7-6 and J usage is TRBJ2-3; D gene uncertain. Germline V CDR1 and CDR2: SGHVS, FNYEAQ. The CDR3 length is 15 residues. Trimming pared 3 bases from V and 3 bases from J, leaving 13 bases between. CDR3 sequence: CASSLTRVETDTQYF. The CDR3 nucleotides are TGTGCCAGCAGCTTGACAAGAGTAGAAACAGATACGCAGTATTTT.

V and J are TRBV2 and TRBJ1-5; 7 bases match TRBD1. The length of the CDR3 is 15 residues. Germline values: CDR1 SNHLY, CDR2 FYNNEI. V gave up 4 bases and J gave up 1 base; unmatched junction bases: 4. CDR3 nucleotides: TGTGCCAGCAGTGCGACAGGGTACAGCAATCAGCCCCAGCATTTT. Translation gives CASSATGYSNQPQHF. The entire variable domain, with the rest obtained from reference TRBV2 and TRBJ1-5, is as follows: EPEVTQTPSHQVTQMGQEVILRCVPISNHLYFYWYRQILGQKVEFLVSFYNNEISEKSEIFDDQFSVERPDGSNFTLKIRSTKLEDSAMYFCASSATGYSNQPQHFGDGTRLSIL.

Concerning this clone itself: Mismatch with germline at one junction end may stem from a read error. The chain recombines TRBV7-7 with TRBJ2-7; 10 nucleotides line up with TRBD2. The germline V gene has CDR1 SSHAT and CDR2 FNYEAQ (reference sequence). The CDR3 loop spans 16 amino acids. CDR3 residues: CASSLGAASGGYEQYF. Written as DNA, the CDR3 is TGTGCTAGCAGCTTAGGTGCGGCTAGCGGGGGCTACGAGCAGTACTTC.

This chain joins TRBV29-1 and TRBJ2-3; TRBD2 aligns across 10 bases. The CDR3 consists of 15 residues. V was pared by 6 bases and J by 4 bases, with 10 bases of the junction left unmatched. Looked up from germline, CDR1 is SQVTM and CDR2 is ANQGSEA. The CDR3 DNA follows: TGCAGCGTCCAAGCTAGCGGGGGTCATTCAGATACGCAGTATTTT. Translation: CSVQASGGHSDTQYF.

The chain employs TRBV13 and TRBJ1-2; D uncertain. This CDR3 has 11 amino acids. Looked up from germline, CDR1 is PRHDT and CDR2 is FYEKMQ (reference sequence). V gave up 5 bases and J gave up 7 bases, with 8 bases separating them. CDR3 bases: TGTGCCAGCAGCAAAAGAATTGGCTACACCTTC. Translating it yields CASSKRIGYTF.

In its sample, this clone was seen once. V and J are TRBV28 and TRBJ1-2, with D possibly matching TRBD1 (5 bases). The CDR3 runs to 14 residues. V was shortened by 7 bases and J by 4 bases, with 16 bases between the two germline ends. Germline assignment: CDR1 MDHEN and CDR2 SYDVKM. The CDR3 reads CASIGGWGTYGYTF. As DNA, the CDR3 is TGTGCCAGCATTGGAGGTTGGGGGACCTATGGCTACACCTTC.

This chain connects TRBV9 to TRBJ2-7; TRBD2 matches at 8 bases. J was trimmed by 6 bases and V by 0 bases; bases with no gene match: 8. Germline CDR1 SGDLS, CDR2 YYNGEE. The CDR3 sequence is 15 residues long. The chain's CDR3 is CASSVESGGLREQYF. The CDR3 DNA sequence: TGTGCCAGCAGCGTAGAAAGCGGGGGCCTTCGCGAGCAGTACTTC.

The chain carries TRBV6-5 and TRBJ1-5; the D gene is possibly TRBD1 (5 bases). This CDR3 comprises 13 residues. Trimming left V 6 bases short and J 9 bases short, with 15 bases between. Germline CDR1 is MNHEY and CDR2 is SVGAGI. For the CDR3, the DNA is TGTGCCAGCAGGGAGGGGTTGAGGGGGCCCCAGCATTTT. The encoded protein is CASREGLRGPQHF.

The J gene is TRBJ2-1, the V gene TRBV30; TRBD2 agrees at 11 bases. V was pared by 1 base and J by 5 bases, with 19 bases of the junction left unmatched. The CDR3 extends over 20 amino acids. Germline CDR1 and CDR2: GTSNPN and SVGIG (reference sequence). The CDR3 sequence: CAWSDPGLAGGGGKDNEQFF. Written as DNA, the CDR3 is TGTGCCTGGAGTGACCCCGGGCTAGCGGGGGGCGGAGGGAAGGACAATGAGCAGTTCTTC.

The chain uses TRBV9 and TRBJ2-7; 12 bases match TRBD1. V lost 4 bases to trimming and J lost 5 bases; unmatched junction nucleotides: 10. CDR1 is SGDLS, CDR2 YYNGEE, per germline. The CDR3 has 16 residues. Written as DNA, the CDR3 is TGTGCCAGCAGCCCGAAAGAGGGGACAGGGGGCCACGAGCAGTACTTC. Amino acid sequence: CASSPKEGTGGHEQYF. Full variable domain (outside the CDR3, taken from reference TRBV9 and TRBJ2-7): DSGVTQTPKHLITATGQRVTLRCSPRSGDLSVYWYQQSLDQGLQFLIQYYNGEERAKGNILERFSAQQFPDLHSELNLSSLELGDSALYFCASSPKEGTGGHEQYFGPGTRLTVT.

This rearrangement joins TRBV19 to TRBJ1-4; 7 nucleotides match TRBD1. V shed 5 bases, J shed 4 bases, and the junction held 10 bases outside the gene matches. The V gene's germline CDR1 is LNHDA and CDR2 SQIVND (reference sequence). This CDR3 contains 16 residues. CDR3 sequence (DNA): TGTGCCAGTAGTGCCTTTCCGGGACAGCTTAATGAAAAACTGTTTTTT. The encoded protein is CASSAFPGQLNEKLFF.

The V call is TRBV19, the J call TRBJ1-6; D is possibly TRBD1 (5 bases). The V gene lost 5 bases and the J gene lost 4 bases, with 12 bases spanning the gap. This CDR3 contains 15 residues. Germline V gene data show CDR1 as LNHDA and CDR2 as SQIVND (reference sequence). The CDR3 loop reads CASSSGRRYNSPLHF. DNA of the CDR3: TGTGCCAGTAGTTCGGGACGGCGATATAATTCACCCCTCCACTTT.

This chain joins TRBV5-1 and TRBJ1-2; TRBD1 aligns across 7 bases. This CDR3 has 16 amino acids. Germline CDR1 reads SGHRS; CDR2 reads YFSETQ. V lost 4 bases, J lost 6 bases, and 15 bases stayed unmatched. The DNA for the CDR3 is TGCGCCAGCAGCCTGGGCTGGACAGGCAAAGAGAATGGCTACACCTTC. It yields the protein CASSLGWTGKENGYTF.

This rearrangement joins TRBV2 to TRBJ2-2, with D uncertain. The CDR3 covers 16 residues. Trimming pared 10 bases from V and 1 base from J, leaving 19 bases between. Germline CDR1 SNHLY, CDR2 FYNNEI. The CDR3 spells CATAYAPPVNTGELFF. The CDR3 nucleotides read TGTGCCACTGCCTACGCCCCGCCGGTGAACACCGGGGAGCTGTTTTTT. The entire variable domain, with the rest obtained from reference TRBV2 and TRBJ2-2, is as follows: EPEVTQTPSHQVTQMGQEVILRCVPISNHLYFYWYRQILGQKVEFLVSFYNNEISEKSEIFDDQFSVERPDGSNFTLKIRSTKLEDSAMYFCATAYAPPVNTGELFFGEGSRLTVL.

This chain connects TRBV11-2 to TRBJ1-1; D unresolved. Trimming left V 0 bases short and J 6 bases short, with 8 bases between. The CDR3 has 13 amino acids. The germline gives CDR1 SGHAT, CDR2 FQNNGV. This CDR3 reads CASSLETASEAFF. CDR3 bases: TGTGCCAGCAGCTTAGAGACGGCCTCTGAAGCTTTCTTT.

The chain combines TRBV16 with TRBJ1-4; D gene unclear. Germline-derived CDR1 and CDR2 are KGHSY and FQNENV. The CDR3 is 14 residues long. V dropped 4 bases and J dropped 0 bases, with 6 bases sitting between them. The CDR3 DNA sequence: TGTGCCAGCAGCCTAACCGCAACTAATGAAAAACTGTTTTTT. Residues: CASSLTATNEKLFF.

The chain joins TRBV7-9 to TRBJ1-1, with TRBD1 identical over 7 bases. J gave up 0 bases and V 1 base, and 11 bases lay outside the gene matches. CDR1 and CDR2 (germline): SEHNR, FQNEAQ (reference sequence). The CDR3 length is 18 residues. The CDR3 here is CASSLGTGTAIMNTEAFF. CDR3 bases: TGTGCCAGCAGCTTAGGCACTGGGACAGCCATCATGAACACTGAAGCTTTCTTT.

This chain joins TRBV5-8 and TRBJ2-1; D call uncertain. Germline V gene data show CDR1 as SGHTS and CDR2 as YDEGEE. The CDR3 length is 14 residues. The V and J ends lost 0 bases and 2 bases respectively, with 6 bases between them. The CDR3 bases are TGTGCCAGCAGCTTGGAAGGCACCTACAATGAGCAGTTCTTC. It translates to CASSLEGTYNEQFF.